This T cell receptor (beta chain) was recorded in a study of shared clonotypes between healthy human individuals. Study results and caveats: Inspection by rarefaction showed sorted-subset sequencing to be incomplete despite large depth.

Repertoires were generated with immunoSEQ multiplex PCR, while TCRdb's copy carries only in-frame clones and drops some. The table shows approximately 1.5 million clones, with nearly 99% occurring only once. Investigators divided CD4+ cells into CD45RA+ naive and CD45RA-negative memory subsets. This clone was counted a single time. Its matching antigen is unknown. The germline V and J ends were trimmed by 1 base and 6 bases, with 10 bases remaining between them. Germline CDR1 is SGHDN and CDR2 is FVKESK. The CDR3 loop spans 13 amino acids. Sequenced input: naive CD4+ T cells sorted from blood. Subset in this sample: CD45RA+ positively selected. This TCR derives from a man younger than 45 in good health. This chain uses TRBV14 with TRBJ2-7; D gene ambiguous. Written as DNA, the CDR3 is TGTGCCAGCAGCCAAGTTAAGTTCTCCGAGCAGTACTTC. It encodes CASSQVKFSEQYF.